This T cell receptor (beta chain) was captured by sequencing in a study of cytomegalovirus exposure and HLA in healthy donors. Study details: Counted in an early data release were some 81 million unique TCRs from HLA-typed donors. Study-wide results and limits: Later on, a genetic analysis was performed. It linked a missense variant in DCLRE1C with V- and J-gene trimming of TCR beta. Among the sequence variants, a highly shared cluster was likely an artifact of sequencing. Reports indicated that the classifier achieved high specificity and sensitivity in diagnosing cytomegalovirus status.

The primer mix had 60 Vbeta and 13 Jbeta primers. The repertoire was sequenced with immunoSEQ multiplex PCR; TCRdb's copy has only in-frame clones and lacks some. The sample has more than 150,000 clones; more than 65% are singletons. There are 15 residues in the CDR3. CDR1 and CDR2 (germline): SNHLY, FYNNEI. V was cut by 7 bases and J by 0 bases, with 12 bases left in between. As concerns this clone: Antigen unknown.

The source of this sequence is a man aged 45-65 years in good health and CMV-seropositive. The chain carries TRBV2 and TRBJ2-2; possible D gene TRBD2, 5 bases. Sequenced sample: PBMCs. This chain's CDR3 is CASTPNGANTGELFF. The CDR3 nucleotides read TGTGCCAGCACCCCGAACGGGGCGAACACCGGGGAGCTGTTTTTT. The variable domain in full, completed from reference TRBV2 and TRBJ2-2, reads EPEVTQTPSHQVTQMGQEVILRCVPISNHLYFYWYRQILGQKVEFLVSFYNNEISEKSEIFDDQFSVERPDGSNFTLKIRSTKLEDSAMYFCASTPNGANTGELFFGEGSRLTVL.